The entry below gives a single T cell receptor beta chain sequence along with its context. This sample stems from a study of cytomegalovirus exposure and HLA in healthy donors. The PCR was carried out with 60 Vbeta primers and 13 Jbeta primers. The table came from immunoSEQ multiplex PCR; TCRdb's copy has only in-frame clones and leaves some out. The table lists some 150,000 clones. J gave up 3 bases and V 0 bases, and 2 bases lay outside the gene matches. The length of the CDR3 is 14 residues. The germline V gene encodes CDR1 GTSNPN and CDR2 SVGIG (reference sequence). The source material was PBMCs. The receptor's source is a woman younger than 35 in good health and CMV-seronegative. The gene calls are TRBV30 and TRBJ1-1; 9 nucleotides line up with TRBD1. CDR3 sequence reads: CAWSVGTGYTEAFF. In nucleotides, the CDR3 is TGTGCCTGGAGTGTAGGGACAGGGTACACTGAAGCTTTCTTT.